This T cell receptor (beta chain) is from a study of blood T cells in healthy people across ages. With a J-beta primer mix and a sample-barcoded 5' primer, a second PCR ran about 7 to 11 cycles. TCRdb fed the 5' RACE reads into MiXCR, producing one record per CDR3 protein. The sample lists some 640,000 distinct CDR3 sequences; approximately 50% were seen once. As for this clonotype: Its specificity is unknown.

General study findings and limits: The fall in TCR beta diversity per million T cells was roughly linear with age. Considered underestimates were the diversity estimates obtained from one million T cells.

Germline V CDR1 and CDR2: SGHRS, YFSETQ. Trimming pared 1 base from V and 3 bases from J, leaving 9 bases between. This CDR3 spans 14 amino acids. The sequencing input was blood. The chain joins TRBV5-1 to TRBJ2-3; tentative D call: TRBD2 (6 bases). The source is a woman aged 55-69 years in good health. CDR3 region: CASSLLRETDTQYF. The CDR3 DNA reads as TGCGCCAGCAGCTTGTTACGGGAGACAGATACGCAGTATTTT.